This TCR beta chain emerged from a study of blood T cell repertoires in COVID-19. A PCR-confirmed or clinician-diagnosed COVID-19 case had contacted exposed participants within 2 weeks of entry. Original analysis: By means of reference gene primer amplification, nucleated cell counts were estimated. The protocol was immunoSEQ multiplex PCR, while the TCRdb copy is restricted to in-frame clones and leaves out a portion. For V, J and clone size, that table is used; D and trimming come from the DNA. Here the sample spans around 400,000 clones, 90% to 95% being singletons. Germline V gene sequence: CDR1 SGHNT, CDR2 YYREEE (reference sequence). Trimming took off 1 base at V and 1 base at J, with 11 bases between the two ends. This CDR3 has 15 amino acids.

The receptor was derived from a woman aged 40 to 50 who had been exposed to COVID-19. The sample consisted of PBMCs or T cells enriched from blood (not recorded which). V is TRBV5-4 and J is TRBJ1-1; tentatively, D is TRBD1 (5 bases). The CDR3 region has the DNA TGTGCCAGCAGCTTGCAAAGGGGCCCGAACACTGAAGCTTTCTTT. Encoded protein: CASSLQRGPNTEAFF.